The clone carrying this T cell receptor beta chain occurred many times. What it recognizes is unknown. This sample is part of a study of T cell repertoires in cytomegalovirus infection. From germline, CDR1 is MNHEY and CDR2 SMNVEV (reference sequence). The CDR3 spans 17 residues. V was trimmed by 0 bases and J by 1 base, leaving 15 bases between them. TCRdb reprocessed the reads with MiXCR, giving one entry per CDR3 protein. Among approximately 120,000 distinct CDR3 sequences listed, over 25% were seen once. This TCR was sampled from a human donor in good health (CMV status not recorded). Some clones in this sample may be carry-over from other donors' samples. Sequences were derived from CD8+ T cells from cultured PBMCs, sampled from culture after CMV antigen stimulation. The V and J genes are TRBV27 and TRBJ1-1; D is ambiguous. The CDR3: CASSLSPFAGRNTEAFF. The CDR3 region has the DNA TGTGCCAGCAGTTTATCACCCTTTGCCGGACGGAACACTGAAGCTTTCTTT.